These 18 T cell receptor beta chains share one sample of origin, sequenced in a study of neurological immune-mediated disorders. MiXCR, run by TCRdb on the 5' RACE reads, gives a single entry per CDR3 protein. The profile shows under 130,000 distinct CDR3 sequences, approximately 11% of them singletons. As to time point: longitudinal time-point 3. Input material: PBMCs. The receptors were gathered from a female donor with HTLV-1-associated myelopathy (HAM/TSP).

The V call is TRBV30, the J call TRBJ2-3; D is possibly TRBD1 (6 bases). V shed 5 bases and J shed 2 bases, with 17 bases lying between them. The CDR3 loop spans 15 amino acids. Germline loops: CDR1 GTSNPN, CDR2 SVGIG (reference sequence). CDR3 residues: CAWDKGQGITDTQYF. CDR3 coding DNA: TGTGCCTGGGATAAAGGCCAGGGGATCACAGATACGCAGTATTTT.

The genes are TRBV11-2 and TRBJ1-2, with 11 positions matching TRBD1. The CDR3 covers 17 residues. Germline V gives CDR1 SGHAT, CDR2 FQNNGV. J lost 7 bases, V lost 5 bases, and 15 bases had no gene match. The CDR3 DNA follows: TGTGCCAGCAGCCTTGGGGGGGACAGGGGGAGGTGGAGTGGCTACACCTTC. Amino acids: CASSLGGDRGRWSGYTF.

This clonotype was seen many times. This sequence joins TRBV29-1 and TRBJ2-1, with unresolved D. CDR1 SQVTM and CDR2 ANQGSEA come from the germline V gene. V lost 8 bases and J lost 6, with 20 bases in between. This CDR3 spans 14 amino acids. This chain's CDR3 is CSYEKNPPGNEQFF. CDR3 bases: TGCAGCTACGAGAAAAATCCTCCGGGCAATGAGCAGTTCTTC.

This clonotype was detected many times. The chain carries TRBV20-1 and TRBJ2-1, with 12 positions matching TRBD2. After removal of 5 bases from V and 2 bases from J, the junction contained 7 bases not matched to a gene. The CDR3 contains 16 residues. Germline CDR1 DFQATT, CDR2 SNEGSKA (reference sequence). The CDR3 DNA is TGCAGTGCTGCGAAACTAGCGGGGGGTACCTACAATGAGCAGTTCTTC. Protein product: CSAAKLAGGTYNEQFF.

This clonotype has ten or more counts. The chain carries TRBV5-1 and TRBJ2-3, with 10 bases lining up with TRBD1. Losses at the gene ends were 4 bases for V and 5 bases for J; bases not matched to a gene: 4. The CDR3 sequence is 14 residues long. The germline V gene encodes CDR1 SGHRS and CDR2 YFSETQ. In DNA form, the CDR3 reads TGCGCCAGCAGCGGGACAGGGGCGGGAGATACGCAGTATTTT. Its translation is CASSGTGAGDTQYF.

This clonotype was seen repeatedly, ten times or more. The V call is TRBV7-2, the J call TRBJ1-2; TRBD1 aligns across 7 bases. The CDR3 consists of 15 residues. Trimming took 5 bases from V and 3 from J; bases not matched to a gene: 9. CDR1 SGHTA and CDR2 FQGNSA come from the germline V gene. Written as DNA, the CDR3 is TGTGCCAGCAGCCCCCGGACAGGTTCCTACTATGGCTACACCTTC. Translated, it gives CASSPRTGSYYGYTF.

This clonotype was counted at least ten times. The chain is built from TRBV7-9 and TRBJ2-2; 10 nucleotides match TRBD2. The junction had 2 bases not matched to a gene; V was cut back by 1 base and J by 3 bases. The germline V gene has CDR1 SEHNR and CDR2 FQNEAQ (reference sequence). The CDR3 loop spans 16 amino acids. The CDR3 DNA is TGTGCCAGCAGCTTAGATACTAGCGGGGACACCGGGGAGCTGTTTTTT. It codes for CASSLDTSGDTGELFF.

This clonotype was recorded at least ten times. J is TRBJ2-3 and V is TRBV12-3 or TRBV12-4; D may be TRBD2 (5 bases). This CDR3 region has 17 residues. Trimming left V 4 bases short and J 0 bases short, with 17 bases between. The CDR3 protein is CASSSSPGESSTDTQYF. The CDR3 bases are TGTGCCAGCAGTTCATCCCCCGGGGAAAGCAGCACAGATACGCAGTATTTT.

This clonotype was counted many times. The chain recombines TRBV5-4 with TRBJ1-1; D is perhaps TRBD1 (5 bases). The CDR3 has 13 residues. Germline V lookup: CDR1 SGHNT, CDR2 YYREEE (reference sequence). V was pared by 4 bases and J by 3 bases, with 10 bases between. CDR3 in DNA: TGTGCCAGCAGCCTCAGGGCGTACACTGAAGCTTTCTTT. Its translation: CASSLRAYTEAFF.

This clonotype was counted ten times or more. The V gene is TRBV5-1, the J gene TRBJ1-5, with D possibly TRBD1 on 5 matching bases. The germline V gene encodes CDR1 SGHRS and CDR2 YFSETQ. The CDR3 has 17 residues. Deletions cut 0 bases from V and 7 bases from J, with 20 bases between. This chain's CDR3 is CASSLERRRVWEQPQHF. In DNA form, the CDR3 reads TGCGCCAGCAGCTTGGAGCGGCGCAGGGTTTGGGAGCAGCCCCAGCATTTT.

This clonotype was seen repeatedly, ten times or more. The rearrangement links TRBV5-1 to TRBJ1-2, with D uncertain. The CDR3 sequence is 13 residues long. Per the germline V gene, CDR1 is SGHRS and CDR2 is YFSETQ. The V end was cut by 3 bases, the J end by 0 bases, with 6 bases between. CDR3 in DNA: TGCGCCAGCAGCTCGAGCTCTAACTATGGCTACACCTTC. Protein: CASSSSSNYGYTF. Full variable domain (missing parts from reference TRBV5-1 and TRBJ1-2): KAGVTQTPRYLIKTRGQQVTLSCSPISGHRSVSWYQQTPGQGLQFLFEYFSETQRNKGNFPGRFSGRQFSNSRSEMNVSTLELGDSALYLCASSSSSNYGYTFGSGTRLTVV.

Ten or more counts support this clonotype. The chain joins TRBV9 to TRBJ2-3; D not resolved. V was cut by 0 bases and J by 0 bases, with 5 bases left in between. Germline lookup yields CDR1 SGDLS and CDR2 YYNGEE. The CDR3 extends over 14 amino acids. The CDR3 region is CASSVGGSTDTQYF. The CDR3 nucleotides are TGTGCCAGCAGCGTAGGGGGAAGCACAGATACGCAGTATTTT.

Ten or more counts support this clonotype. The chain links TRBV3-1 to TRBJ2-7; 8 bases match TRBD2. CDR1 and CDR2 from the germline V gene are LGHDT and YNNKEL (reference sequence). Losses at the gene ends were 4 bases for V and 4 bases for J; bases not matched to a gene: 6. The CDR3 is made up of 14 amino acids. CDR3 loop: CASSLTGGQYEQYF. DNA of the CDR3: TGTGCCAGCAGCCTCACGGGGGGGCAGTACGAGCAGTACTTC.

This clonotype appeared many times. The genes are TRBV5-1 and TRBJ1-5; 9 bases map to TRBD1. From germline, CDR1 is SGHRS and CDR2 YFSETQ. V shed 2 bases and J 0 bases; nucleotides not matched to a gene: 12. This CDR3 region has 19 residues. CDR3 coding DNA: TGCGCCAGCAGCTTAACCCGGGACAGGGTGCTGGTTAGCAATCAGCCCCAGCATTTT. As protein: CASSLTRDRVLVSNQPQHF.

V gene TRBV28 combines with J gene TRBJ2-1, with TRBD1 matching 9 bases. CDR1 is MDHEN, CDR2 SYDVKM, per germline. The CDR3 totals 16 residues. With V trimmed by 1 base and J by 3 bases, 4 bases remained unmatched. The CDR3 nucleotides read TGTGCCAGCAGTTTATCCGGGACAGGGAACTACAATGAGCAGTTCTTC. Encoded protein: CASSLSGTGNYNEQFF. Based on the CDR3 plus reference TRBV28 and TRBJ2-1, the full variable domain is DVKVTQSSRYLVKRTGEKVFLECVQDMDHENMFWYRQDPGLGLRLIYFSYDVKMKEKGDIPEGYSVSREKKERFSLILESASTNQTSMYLCASSLSGTGNYNEQFFGPGTRLTVL.

This clonotype has ten or more counts. The chain combines TRBV5-1 with TRBJ2-1; perhaps TRBD1 as D (6 bases). CDR1 SGHRS and CDR2 YFSETQ come from the germline V gene. The V and J ends lost 4 bases and 2 bases respectively, with 10 bases between them. This CDR3 is built from 14 residues. The CDR3 DNA follows: TGCGCCAGCAGCCCCCGGGACACCTACAATGAGCAGTTCTTC. It yields the protein CASSPRDTYNEQFF.

The chain carries TRBV18 and TRBJ2-5; tentative D call: TRBD1 (5 bases). V shed 1 base and J shed 1 base, with 16 bases lying between them. Germline V gene data show CDR1 as KGHSH and CDR2 as LQKENI. The CDR3 sequence is 17 residues long. This CDR3 is CASSPLLQASPQETQYF. In DNA form, the CDR3 reads TGTGCCAGCTCACCACTTTTACAGGCGTCACCCCAAGAGACCCAGTACTTC.

The genes are TRBV10-3 and TRBJ2-3; the D gene is possibly TRBD2 (5 bases). The germline gives CDR1 ENHRY, CDR2 SYGVKD. CDR3 length equals 15 residues. Trimming cost V 5 bases and J 0 bases, with 12 bases left between them. The CDR3 DNA reads as TGTGCCATCAGTAAGGTAGCGACTAGCACAGATACGCAGTATTTT. Its translation: CAISKVATSTDTQYF.